These 13 T cell receptor beta chains came from one sample sequenced in a study of cytomegalovirus exposure and HLA in healthy donors. This PCR relied on a set of 60 Vbeta primers and 13 Jbeta primers. Some clones are missing from TCRdb's copy, which holds only in-frame ones; the method was immunoSEQ multiplex PCR. The data hold fewer than 200,000 clones, with 75% observed a single time. Sample: PBMCs. The receptors stem from a woman aged 45-65 years in good health and CMV-seropositive.

This clone occurred a few times. V usage is TRBV5-1 and J usage is TRBJ2-3; 7 bases are shared with TRBD2. Germline assignment: CDR1 SGHRS and CDR2 YFSETQ. V was pared by 0 bases and J by 3 bases, with 4 bases of the junction left unmatched. The CDR3 loop spans 15 amino acids. CDR3 coding DNA: TGCGCCAGCAGCTTGGACGGGGGGAGAACAGATACGCAGTATTTT. It encodes CASSLDGGRTDTQYF.

The chain couples TRBV6-6 to TRBJ1-5; TRBD1 matches 7 bases. Germline V gene data show CDR1 as MNHNY and CDR2 as SVGAGI (reference sequence). Trimming at V came to 7 bases and at J to 6 bases, leaving 6 bases not matched to a gene. The CDR3 sequence is 13 residues long. The CDR3 region has the DNA TGTGCCAGCAACCCACAGGGGACTCAGCCCCAGCATTTT. This sequence encodes CASNPQGTQPQHF.

This chain joins TRBV27 and TRBJ1-6; D remains ambiguous. The V and J ends lost 6 bases and 0 bases respectively, with 6 bases between them. The CDR3 sequence is 14 residues long. Germline values: CDR1 MNHEY, CDR2 SMNVEV (reference sequence). The chain's CDR3 is CASRRSSYNSPLHF. CDR3 sequence (DNA): TGTGCCAGCAGGCGGAGCTCCTATAATTCACCCCTCCACTTT.

The J gene is TRBJ2-7, the V gene TRBV13; 9 nucleotides line up with TRBD1. Germline loops: CDR1 PRHDT, CDR2 FYEKMQ (reference sequence). V trimming: 5 bases; J trimming: 5 bases; junction bases outside the gene matches: 7. CDR3 length: 14 residues. The CDR3 nucleotides read TGTGCCAGCAGCCTTTGGGACAGGGCGGACGAGCAGTACTTC. Protein: CASSLWDRADEQYF.

The genes are TRBV30 and TRBJ1-2; TRBD1 agrees at 11 bases. Germline V lookup: CDR1 GTSNPN, CDR2 SVGIG (reference sequence). CDR3 length equals 14 residues. The junction had 12 bases not matched to a gene; V was cut back by 8 bases and J by 7 bases. The CDR3, as DNA: TGTGCCGCTTCTCCGGGACAGGGGGTAGTTGGCTACACCTTC. It specifies CAASPGQGVVGYTF.

This clone was counted between two and nine times. The rearrangement links TRBV11-1 to TRBJ2-7, with D perhaps TRBD1 (5 bases). Trimming cost V 5 bases and J 3 bases, with 17 bases left between them. CDR1 and CDR2 from the germline V gene are SGHAT and FQDESV (reference sequence). This CDR3 is 15 amino acids long. The CDR3: CASSLLGEEDYEQYF. The CDR3 DNA follows: TGTGCCAGCAGCCTCTTAGGGGAAGAGGACTACGAGCAGTACTTC.

In its sample, this clone was seen once. This chain links TRBV4-1 with TRBJ1-6; the match to TRBD1 covers 9 bases. The germline V gene encodes CDR1 MGHRA and CDR2 YSYEKL. CDR3 length equals 17 residues. V lost 4 bases to trimming and J lost 10 bases; unmatched junction nucleotides: 14. CDR3: CASSLNPGQGRGSPLHF. Here the CDR3 DNA reads TGCGCCAGCAGCCTAAACCCAGGACAGGGGCGGGGGTCACCCCTCCACTTT.

The chain carries TRBV7-9 and TRBJ1-1; no clear D. Germline-derived CDR1 and CDR2 are SEHNR and FQNEAQ (reference sequence). V was trimmed by 0 bases and J by 7 bases, leaving 6 bases between them. The CDR3 has 12 residues. DNA for the CDR3: TGTGCCAGCAGCTTAGCCGGGGTTGAAGCTTTCTTT. It translates to CASSLAGVEAFF. Full variable domain (outside the CDR3, taken from reference TRBV7-9 and TRBJ1-1): DTGVSQNPRHKITKRGQNVTFRCDPISEHNRLYWYRQTLGQGPEFLTYFQNEAQLEKSRLLSDRFSAERPKGSFSTLEIQRTEQGDSAMYLCASSLAGVEAFFGQGTRLTVV.

This chain joins TRBV9 and TRBJ2-2, with a tentative D call TRBD2 (5 bases). The V gene lost 0 bases and the J gene lost 0 bases, with 9 bases spanning the gap. The V gene's germline CDR1 is SGDLS and CDR2 YYNGEE. There are 16 residues in the CDR3. The CDR3 region is CASSVASGTNTGELFF. The DNA of the CDR3 is TGTGCCAGCAGCGTAGCGTCGGGGACGAACACCGGGGAGCTGTTTTTT.

A few counts support this clone. The chain carries TRBV30 and TRBJ1-1, with TRBD1 matching 7 bases. The length of the CDR3 is 13 residues. Germline V gene lookup returns CDR1 GTSNPN and CDR2 SVGIG (reference sequence). Trimming cost V 8 bases and J 5 bases; bases outside gene matches: 11. Here the CDR3 reads CAVDREVKTEAFF. The CDR3, as DNA: TGTGCCGTAGACAGGGAGGTCAAGACTGAAGCTTTCTTT.

V usage is TRBV23-1 and J usage is TRBJ2-3, with TRBD1 matching over 12 bases. TRBV23-1 is filed as an ORF, its function uncertain. The CDR3 extends over 18 amino acids. J lost 4 bases, V lost 4 bases, and 12 bases had no gene match. For the CDR3, the DNA is TGCGCCAGCAGTCTCCGTTCGCCCGGGACAGGGGGCGCAGATACGCAGTATTTT. It yields the protein CASSLRSPGTGGADTQYF.

V is TRBV2 and J is TRBJ1-3; D uncertain. The V end lost 2 bases, the J end lost 2 bases, and 7 bases lay between the germline ends. This CDR3 has 14 amino acids. Germline lookup yields CDR1 SNHLY and CDR2 FYNNEI. CDR3 region: CASSETTTGNTIYF. The CDR3 nucleotides read TGTGCCAGCAGTGAAACTACAACTGGAAACACCATATATTTT.

The chain recombines TRBV5-1 with TRBJ2-5; 8 bases match TRBD2. V was clipped by 0 bases and J by 3 bases; unmatched bases: 4. The CDR3 length is 15 residues. Per the germline V gene, CDR1 is SGHRS and CDR2 is YFSETQ. CDR3 sequence: CASSLGGTSKETQYF. The CDR3 DNA reads as TGCGCCAGCAGCTTGGGCGGGACTAGTAAAGAGACCCAGTACTTC.